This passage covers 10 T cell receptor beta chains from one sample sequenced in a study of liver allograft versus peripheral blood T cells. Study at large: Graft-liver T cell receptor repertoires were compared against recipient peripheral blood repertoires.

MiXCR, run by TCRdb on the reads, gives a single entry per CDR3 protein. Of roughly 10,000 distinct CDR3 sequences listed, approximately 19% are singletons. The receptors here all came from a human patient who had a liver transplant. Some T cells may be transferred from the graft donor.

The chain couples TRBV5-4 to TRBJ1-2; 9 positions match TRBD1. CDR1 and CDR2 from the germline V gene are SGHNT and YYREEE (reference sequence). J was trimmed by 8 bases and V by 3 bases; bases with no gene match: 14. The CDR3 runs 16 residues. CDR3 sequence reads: CASSWSGTGLPLGYTF. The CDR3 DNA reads TGTGCCAGCAGCTGGTCCGGGACAGGGTTGCCTTTGGGCTACACCTTC. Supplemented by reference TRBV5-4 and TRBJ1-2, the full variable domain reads ETGVTQSPTHLIKTRGQQVTLRCSSQSGHNTVSWYQQALGQGPQFIFQYYREEENGRGNFPPRFSGLQFPNYSSELNVNALELDDSALYLCASSWSGTGLPLGYTFGSGTRLTVV.

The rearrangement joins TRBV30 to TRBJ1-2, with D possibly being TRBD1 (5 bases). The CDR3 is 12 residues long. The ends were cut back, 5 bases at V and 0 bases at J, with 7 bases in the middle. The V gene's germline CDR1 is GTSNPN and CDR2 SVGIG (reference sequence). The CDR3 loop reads CAWATANYGYTF. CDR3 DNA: TGTGCCTGGGCGACAGCTAACTATGGCTACACCTTC. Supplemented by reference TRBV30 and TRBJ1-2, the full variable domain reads SQTIHQWPATLVQPVGSPLSLECTVEGTSNPNLYWYRQAAGRGLQLLFYSVGIGQISSEVPQNLSASRPQDRQFILSSKKLLLSDSGFYLCAWATANYGYTFGSGTRLTVV.

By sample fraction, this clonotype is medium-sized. CDR3 bases: TGTGCCATCAGTGCTACAGATCTAGAAGCTTTCTTT. This encodes CAISATDLEAFF. This chain joins TRBV10-3 and TRBJ1-1; no clear D. Per the germline V gene, CDR1 is ENHRY and CDR2 is SYGVKD. Trimming took 4 bases from V and 8 from J, leaving 11 bases between them. The CDR3 sequence is 12 residues long.

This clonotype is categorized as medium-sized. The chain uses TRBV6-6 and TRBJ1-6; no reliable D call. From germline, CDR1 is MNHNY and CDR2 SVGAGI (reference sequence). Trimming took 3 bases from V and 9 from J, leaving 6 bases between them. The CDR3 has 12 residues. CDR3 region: CASSYSVSPLHF. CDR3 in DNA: TGTGCCAGCAGTTATTCTGTTTCACCCCTCCACTTT.

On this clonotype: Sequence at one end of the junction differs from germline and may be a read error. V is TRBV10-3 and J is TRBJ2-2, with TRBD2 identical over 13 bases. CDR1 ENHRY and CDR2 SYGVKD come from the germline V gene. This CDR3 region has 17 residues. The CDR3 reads CASSWGLAGRNTGELFF. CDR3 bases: TGTGCCAGCAGTTGGGGACTAGCGGGGCGAAACACCGGGGAGCTGTTTTTT.

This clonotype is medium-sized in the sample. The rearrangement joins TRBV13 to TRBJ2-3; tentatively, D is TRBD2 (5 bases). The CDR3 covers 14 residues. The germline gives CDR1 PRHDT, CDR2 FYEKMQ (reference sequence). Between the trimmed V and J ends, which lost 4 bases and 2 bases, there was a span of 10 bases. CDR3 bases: TGTGCCAGCAGCTCCTCGGACTTCACAGATACGCAGTATTTT. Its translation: CASSSSDFTDTQYF.

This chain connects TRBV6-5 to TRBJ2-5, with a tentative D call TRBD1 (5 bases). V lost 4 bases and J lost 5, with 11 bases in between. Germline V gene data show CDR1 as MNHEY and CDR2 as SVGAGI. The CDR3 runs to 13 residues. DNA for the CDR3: TGTGCCAGCAGTTTTCAGGGTGAGGAGACCCAGTACTTC. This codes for CASSFQGEETQYF.

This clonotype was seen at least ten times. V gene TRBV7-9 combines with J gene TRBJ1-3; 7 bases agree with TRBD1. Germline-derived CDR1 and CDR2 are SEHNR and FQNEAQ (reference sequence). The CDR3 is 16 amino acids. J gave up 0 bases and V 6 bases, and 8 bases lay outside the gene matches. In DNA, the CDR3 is TGTGCCAGCAGAAGGGACAGAACCCTCTCTGGAAACACCATATATTTT. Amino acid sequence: CASRRDRTLSGNTIYF.

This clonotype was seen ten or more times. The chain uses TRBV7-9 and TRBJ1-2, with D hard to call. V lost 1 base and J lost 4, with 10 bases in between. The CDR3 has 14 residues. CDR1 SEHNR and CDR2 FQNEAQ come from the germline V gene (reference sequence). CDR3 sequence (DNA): TGTGCCAGCAGCTTAGAAGAGGCCTTCTATGGCTACACCTTC. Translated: CASSLEEAFYGYTF.

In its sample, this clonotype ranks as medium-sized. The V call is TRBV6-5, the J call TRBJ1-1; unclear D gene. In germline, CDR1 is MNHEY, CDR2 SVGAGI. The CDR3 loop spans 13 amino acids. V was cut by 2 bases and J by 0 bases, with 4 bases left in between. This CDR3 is CASSYMVNTEAFF. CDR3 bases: TGTGCCAGCAGTTACATGGTGAACACTGAAGCTTTCTTT.